The clone carrying this TCR beta chain was observed at least ten times. The V gene's germline CDR1 is DFQATT and CDR2 SNEGSKA (reference sequence). V was pared by 8 bases and J by 8 bases, with 25 bases between. The CDR3 has 15 amino acids. The data were taken from a study of T cells in Graves' hyperthyroidism and ophthalmopathy. RNA transcripts were the template for amplifying TCR beta CDR3 regions. First-round RT-PCR with HTBI primers amplified the TCR CDR3 region. A single record per CDR3 protein comes from TCRdb applying MiXCR to the multiplex PCR reads. This sample has roughly 110,000 distinct CDR3 sequences; approximately 16% occur once, and the top ten carry roughly 40%.

The source of this sequence is a woman aged 45 to 65 with Graves' hyperthyroidism. Sequenced input: blood. The V call is TRBV20-1, the J call TRBJ2-1, with D possibly TRBD2 on 5 matching bases. The CDR3: CSTSKKLRVFYEQFF. In nucleotides, the CDR3 is TGCAGTACGTCCAAGAAGTTGAGGGTTTTCTATGAGCAGTTCTTC.